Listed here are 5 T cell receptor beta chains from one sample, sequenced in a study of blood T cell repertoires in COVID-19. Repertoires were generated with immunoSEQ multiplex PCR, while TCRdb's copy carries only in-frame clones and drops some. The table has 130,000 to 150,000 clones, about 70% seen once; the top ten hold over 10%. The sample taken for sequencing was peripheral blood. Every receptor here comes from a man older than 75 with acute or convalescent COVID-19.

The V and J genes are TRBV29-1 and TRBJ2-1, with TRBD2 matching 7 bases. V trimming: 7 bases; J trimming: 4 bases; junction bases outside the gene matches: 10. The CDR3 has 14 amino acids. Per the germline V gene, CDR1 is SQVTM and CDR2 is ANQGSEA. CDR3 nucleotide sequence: TGCAGCGGGAGCGGGGTGCGGAGGTACAATGAGCAGTTCTTC. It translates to CSGSGVRRYNEQFF.

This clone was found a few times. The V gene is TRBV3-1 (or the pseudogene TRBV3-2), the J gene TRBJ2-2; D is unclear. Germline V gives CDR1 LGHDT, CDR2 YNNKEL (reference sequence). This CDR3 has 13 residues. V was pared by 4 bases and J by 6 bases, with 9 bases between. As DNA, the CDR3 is TGTGCCAGCAGCCGCAGTACCCCCGGGGAGCTGTTTTTT. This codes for CASSRSTPGELFF.

The CDR3 sequence is CASRAAGGLSNGYTF. The CDR3 nucleotides read TGTGCCAGCAGAGCGGCAGGGGGCTTGTCGAATGGCTACACCTTC. The V call is TRBV6-5, the J call TRBJ1-2; TRBD1 matches 8 bases. With V trimmed by 6 bases and J by 6 bases, 12 bases remained unmatched. The germline V gene encodes CDR1 MNHEY and CDR2 SVGAGI. The CDR3 spans 15 residues.

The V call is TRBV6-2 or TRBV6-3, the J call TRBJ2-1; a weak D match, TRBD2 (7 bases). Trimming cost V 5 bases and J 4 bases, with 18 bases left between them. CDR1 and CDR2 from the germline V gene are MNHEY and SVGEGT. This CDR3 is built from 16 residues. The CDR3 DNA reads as TGTGCCAGCAGTGGCCTAGGGGGGGGGTTTTACAATGAGCAGTTCTTC. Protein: CASSGLGGGFYNEQFF.

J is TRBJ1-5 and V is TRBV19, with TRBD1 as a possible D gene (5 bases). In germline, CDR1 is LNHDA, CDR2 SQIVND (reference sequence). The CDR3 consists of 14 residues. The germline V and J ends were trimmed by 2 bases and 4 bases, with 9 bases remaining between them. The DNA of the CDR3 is TGTGCCAGTAGTATACAGGGCCCTAATCAGCCCCAGCATTTT. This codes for CASSIQGPNQPQHF.